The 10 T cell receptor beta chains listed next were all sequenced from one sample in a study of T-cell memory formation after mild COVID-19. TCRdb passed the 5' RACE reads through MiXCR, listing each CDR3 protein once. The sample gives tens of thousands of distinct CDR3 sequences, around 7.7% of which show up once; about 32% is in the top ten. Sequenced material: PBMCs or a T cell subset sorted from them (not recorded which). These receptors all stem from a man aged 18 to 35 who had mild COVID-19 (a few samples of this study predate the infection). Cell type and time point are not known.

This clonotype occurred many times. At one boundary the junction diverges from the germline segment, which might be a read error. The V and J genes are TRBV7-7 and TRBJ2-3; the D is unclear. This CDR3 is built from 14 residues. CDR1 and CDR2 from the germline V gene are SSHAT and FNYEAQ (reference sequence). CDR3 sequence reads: CASSLEWGTDTQYF. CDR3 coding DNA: TGTGCTAGCAGCTTAGAATGGGGCACAGATACGCAGTATTTT.

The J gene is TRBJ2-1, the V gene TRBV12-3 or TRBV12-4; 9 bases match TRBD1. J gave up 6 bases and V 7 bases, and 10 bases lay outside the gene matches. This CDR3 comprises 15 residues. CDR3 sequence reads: CASTLDRGRGNEQFF. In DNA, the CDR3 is TGTGCCAGCACCCTAGACAGGGGGAGGGGCAATGAGCAGTTCTTC.

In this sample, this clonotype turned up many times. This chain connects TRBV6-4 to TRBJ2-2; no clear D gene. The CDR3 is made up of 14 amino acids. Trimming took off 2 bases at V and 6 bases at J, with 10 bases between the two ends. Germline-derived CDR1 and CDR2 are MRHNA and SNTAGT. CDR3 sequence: CASSDRAAAGELFF. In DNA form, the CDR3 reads TGTGCCAGCAGTGACAGGGCGGCTGCCGGGGAGCTGTTTTTT.

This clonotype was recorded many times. The CDR3 region is CASSQLVGGRVNTEAFF. CDR3 nucleotides: TGTGCCAGCAGCCAACTCGTGGGGGGCAGGGTGAACACTGAAGCTTTCTTT. J is TRBJ1-1 and V is TRBV4-2; TRBD1 might be the D (6 bases). The germline V gene encodes CDR1 LGHNA and CDR2 YNFKEQ. CDR3 size: 17 residues. V was cut by 2 bases and J by 0 bases, with 16 bases left in between.

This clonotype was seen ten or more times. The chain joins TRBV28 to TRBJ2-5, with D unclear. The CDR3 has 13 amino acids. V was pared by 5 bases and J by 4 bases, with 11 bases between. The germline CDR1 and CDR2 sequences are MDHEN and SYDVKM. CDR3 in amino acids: CASSPPGRETQYF. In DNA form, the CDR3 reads TGTGCCAGCAGTCCTCCCGGGCGAGAGACCCAGTACTTC.

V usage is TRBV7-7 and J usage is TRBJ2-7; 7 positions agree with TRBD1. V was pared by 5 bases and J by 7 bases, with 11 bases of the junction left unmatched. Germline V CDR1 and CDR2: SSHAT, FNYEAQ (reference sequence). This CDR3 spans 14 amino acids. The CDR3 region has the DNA TGTGCCAGCAGCCCTACCCGGACAGGAGGTGAGCAGTACTTC. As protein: CASSPTRTGGEQYF.

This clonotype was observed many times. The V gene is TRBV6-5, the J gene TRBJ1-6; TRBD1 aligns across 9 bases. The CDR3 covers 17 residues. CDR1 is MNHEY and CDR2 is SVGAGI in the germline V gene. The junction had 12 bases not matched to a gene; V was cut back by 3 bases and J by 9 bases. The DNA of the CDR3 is TGTGCCAGCAGTTATTGGGTCCCGGGACAGGGTGGTTCACCCCTCCACTTT. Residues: CASSYWVPGQGGSPLHF.

The CDR3 region is CASSPWKGQANTEAFF. The CDR3, as DNA: TGTGCCAGCAGCCCGTGGAAGGGACAGGCAAACACTGAAGCTTTCTTT. V usage is TRBV13 and J usage is TRBJ1-1, with 8 bases matching TRBD1. Trimming at V came to 5 bases and at J to 2 bases, leaving 10 bases not matched to a gene. The CDR3 is 16 residues long. Germline values: CDR1 PRHDT, CDR2 FYEKMQ (reference sequence).

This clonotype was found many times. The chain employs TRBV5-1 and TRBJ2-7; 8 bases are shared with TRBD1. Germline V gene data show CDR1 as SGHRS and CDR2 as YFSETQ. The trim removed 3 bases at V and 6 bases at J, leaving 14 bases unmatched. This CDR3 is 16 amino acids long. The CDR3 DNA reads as TGCGCCAGCAGCTCGCGAAGCAGGGGGCACGACGGCGAGCAGTACTTC. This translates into CASSSRSRGHDGEQYF.

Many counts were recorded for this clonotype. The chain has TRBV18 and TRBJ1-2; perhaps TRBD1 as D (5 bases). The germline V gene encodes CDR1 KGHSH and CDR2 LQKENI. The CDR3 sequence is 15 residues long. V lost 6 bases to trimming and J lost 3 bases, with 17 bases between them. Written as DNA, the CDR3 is TGTGCCAGCTCCCCTGCCGCCCAGACAGACTATGGCTACACCTTC. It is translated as CASSPAAQTDYGYTF.